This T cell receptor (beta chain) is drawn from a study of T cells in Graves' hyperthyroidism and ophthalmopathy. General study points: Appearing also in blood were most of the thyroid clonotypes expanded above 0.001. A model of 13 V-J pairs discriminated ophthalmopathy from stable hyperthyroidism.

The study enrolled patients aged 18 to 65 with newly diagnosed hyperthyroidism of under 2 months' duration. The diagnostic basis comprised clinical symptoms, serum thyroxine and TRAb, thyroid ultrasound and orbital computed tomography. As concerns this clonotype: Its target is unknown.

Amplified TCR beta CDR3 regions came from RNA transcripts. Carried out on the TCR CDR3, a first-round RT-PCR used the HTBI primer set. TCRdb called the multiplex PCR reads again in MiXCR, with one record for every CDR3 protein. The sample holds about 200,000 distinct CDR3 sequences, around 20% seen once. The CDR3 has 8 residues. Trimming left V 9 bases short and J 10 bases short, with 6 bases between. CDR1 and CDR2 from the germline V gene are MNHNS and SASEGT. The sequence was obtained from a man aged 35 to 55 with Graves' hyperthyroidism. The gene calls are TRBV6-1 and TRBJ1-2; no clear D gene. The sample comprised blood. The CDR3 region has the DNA TGTGCCAGTGGATTCTACACCTTC. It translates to CASGFYTF.